This TCR beta chain was found in a study of a mutant IDH1 vaccine in newly diagnosed glioma. Study in general: The study started vaccination 4-6 weeks after radiotherapy alone, or with temozolomide cycles. Sex distribution of treated patients was around 62% male and roughly 38% female; mean age was 40.4 years. Study observations and caveats: Among all patients, vaccine-induced immune responses occurred in approximately 93%.

The V end lost 5 bases, the J end lost 6 bases, and 17 bases lay between the germline ends. Germline V lookup: CDR1 SGHTA, CDR2 FQGNSA. The CDR3 has 15 residues. In the case of this clone: Antigen unknown.

Sequencing used immunoSEQ multiplex PCR; TCRdb keeps in-frame clones, though not all of them. This sample carries tens of thousands of clones, 60% to 85% of them seen once, and the ten largest clones take approximately 12%. Regarding time point: week 35, safety follow-up. Vaccination comprised doses that each held 300 ug of mutant IDH1 20-mer peptide, plus topical imiquimod. New WHO grade 3 or 4 astrocytomas that were IDH1-mutant and ATRX-lost occurred in the donors. Sequenced material: PBMCs, taken from a glioma patient whose treatment included an IDH1 peptide vaccine. V usage is TRBV7-2 and J usage is TRBJ1-5; D may be TRBD1 (5 bases). The TCR sequence derives from a man in his forties or fifties with glioma. The chain's CDR3 is CASSRSDQGTQPQHF. In DNA form, the CDR3 reads TGTGCCAGCAGCCGCAGCGACCAGGGCACTCAGCCCCAGCATTTT.